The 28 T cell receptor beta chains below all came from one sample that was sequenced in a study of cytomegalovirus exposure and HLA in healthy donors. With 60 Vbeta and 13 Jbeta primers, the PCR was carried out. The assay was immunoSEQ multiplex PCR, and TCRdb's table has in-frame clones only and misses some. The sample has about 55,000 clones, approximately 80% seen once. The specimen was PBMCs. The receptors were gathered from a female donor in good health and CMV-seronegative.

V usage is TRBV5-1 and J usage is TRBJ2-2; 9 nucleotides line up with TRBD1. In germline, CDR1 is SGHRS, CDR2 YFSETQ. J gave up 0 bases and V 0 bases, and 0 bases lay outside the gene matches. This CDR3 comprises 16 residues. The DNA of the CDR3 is TGCGCCAGCAGCTTGGGGGACAGGGCGAACACCGGGGAGCTGTTTTTT. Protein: CASSLGDRANTGELFF.

The CDR3 DNA sequence: TGTGCCAGCAGCCGACAGGGGACAGCATCACCCCTCCACTTT. Translated: CASSRQGTASPLHF. The gene calls are TRBV9 and TRBJ1-6; 8 bases match TRBD1. This CDR3 region has 14 residues. CDR1 is SGDLS, CDR2 YYNGEE, per germline. After removal of 4 bases from V and 10 bases from J, the junction contained 7 bases not matched to a gene.

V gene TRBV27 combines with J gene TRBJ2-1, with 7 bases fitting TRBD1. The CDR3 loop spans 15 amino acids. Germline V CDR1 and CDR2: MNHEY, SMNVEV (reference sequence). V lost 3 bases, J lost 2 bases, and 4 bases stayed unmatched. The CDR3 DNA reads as TGTGCCAGCAGTTTCGACAGGGAACCCTACAATGAGCAGTTCTTC. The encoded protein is CASSFDREPYNEQFF.

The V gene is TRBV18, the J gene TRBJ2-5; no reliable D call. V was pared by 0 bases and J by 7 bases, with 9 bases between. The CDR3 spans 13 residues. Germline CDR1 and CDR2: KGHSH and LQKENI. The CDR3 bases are TGTGCCAGCTCACCACCTACCACTGGGACCCAGTACTTC. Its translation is CASSPPTTGTQYF.

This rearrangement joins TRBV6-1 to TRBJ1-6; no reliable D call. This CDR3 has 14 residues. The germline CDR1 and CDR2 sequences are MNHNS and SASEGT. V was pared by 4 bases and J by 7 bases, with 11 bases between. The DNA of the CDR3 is TGTGCCAGCAGTGTCTGGCACACCAATTCACCCCTCCACTTT. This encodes CASSVWHTNSPLHF.

Written as DNA, the CDR3 is TGCGCCAGCCGGGACAGGGAAAAAGATACGCAGTATTTT. It is translated as CASRDREKDTQYF. V gene TRBV5-1 combines with J gene TRBJ2-3; 9 bases map to TRBD1. V shed 7 bases, J shed 5 bases, and the junction held 5 bases outside the gene matches. CDR3 length: 13 amino acids. The germline gives CDR1 SGHRS, CDR2 YFSETQ.

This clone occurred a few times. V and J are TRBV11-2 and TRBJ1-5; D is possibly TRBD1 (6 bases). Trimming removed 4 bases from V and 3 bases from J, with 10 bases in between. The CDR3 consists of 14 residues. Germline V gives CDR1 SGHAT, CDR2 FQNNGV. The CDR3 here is CASSSGQFNQPQHF. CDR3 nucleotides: TGTGCCAGCAGCTCCGGACAGTTCAATCAGCCCCAGCATTTT.

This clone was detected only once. The CDR3 DNA reads TGTGCCAGCAGTTCACTAGCGGAGGGCACAGATACGCAGTATTTT. This encodes CASSSLAEGTDTQYF. The genes are TRBV6-5 and TRBJ2-3; 8 bases are shared with TRBD2. V lost 4 bases, J lost 1 base, and 4 bases stayed unmatched. CDR1 is MNHEY and CDR2 is SVGAGI in the germline V gene. CDR3 length equals 15 residues.

CDR3 in amino acids: CASSQWDSLGNEQFF. The CDR3 nucleotides read TGTGCCAGCAGCCAATGGGACTCCCTAGGCAATGAGCAGTTCTTC. This chain uses TRBV4-2 with TRBJ2-1; a weak D match, TRBD2 (6 bases). CDR3 length: 15 residues. Germline assignment: CDR1 LGHNA and CDR2 YNFKEQ. V dropped 2 bases and J dropped 6 bases, with 14 bases sitting between them.

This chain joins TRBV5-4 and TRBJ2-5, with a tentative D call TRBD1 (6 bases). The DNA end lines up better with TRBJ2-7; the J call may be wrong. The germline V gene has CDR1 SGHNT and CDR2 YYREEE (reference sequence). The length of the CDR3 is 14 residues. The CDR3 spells CASSWAGQLYEQYF. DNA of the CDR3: TGTGCCAGCAGCTGGGCCGGACAGCTATACGAGCAGTACTTC.

DNA of the CDR3: TGTGCCTGGGCGGGACTCCAGAACACTGAAGCTTTCTTT. Its protein product is CAWAGLQNTEAFF. The rearrangement links TRBV30 to TRBJ1-1, with D perhaps TRBD1 (5 bases). CDR3 length equals 13 residues. From germline, CDR1 is GTSNPN and CDR2 SVGIG (reference sequence). With 5 bases removed from V and 1 base from J, the gap between germline ends came to 11 bases.

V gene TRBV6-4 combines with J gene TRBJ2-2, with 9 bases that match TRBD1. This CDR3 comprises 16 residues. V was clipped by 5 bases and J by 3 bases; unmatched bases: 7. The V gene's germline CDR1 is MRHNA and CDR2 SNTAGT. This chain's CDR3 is CASSKQGAPDTGELFF. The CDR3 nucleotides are TGTGCCAGCAGTAAACAGGGGGCGCCTGACACCGGGGAGCTGTTTTTT.

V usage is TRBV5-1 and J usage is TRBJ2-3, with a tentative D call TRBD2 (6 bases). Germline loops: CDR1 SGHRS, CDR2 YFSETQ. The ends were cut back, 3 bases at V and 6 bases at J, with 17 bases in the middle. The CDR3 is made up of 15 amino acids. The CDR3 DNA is TGCGCCAGCAGCTGGGACTTACACGGTTCGGATACGCAGTATTTT. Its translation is CASSWDLHGSDTQYF.

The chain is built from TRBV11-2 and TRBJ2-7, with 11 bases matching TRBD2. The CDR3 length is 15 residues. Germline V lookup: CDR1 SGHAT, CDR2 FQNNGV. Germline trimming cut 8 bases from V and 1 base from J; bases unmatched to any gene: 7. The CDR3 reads CASQVGTSGSYEQYF. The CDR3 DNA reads TGTGCCAGCCAGGTCGGGACTAGCGGTTCCTACGAGCAGTACTTC.

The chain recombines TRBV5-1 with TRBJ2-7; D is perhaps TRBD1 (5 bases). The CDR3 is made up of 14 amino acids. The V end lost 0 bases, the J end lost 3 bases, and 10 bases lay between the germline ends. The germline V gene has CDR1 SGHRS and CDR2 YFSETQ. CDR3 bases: TGCGCCAGCAGCTTGGGTACCCAGGGCTACGAGCAGTACTTC. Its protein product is CASSLGTQGYEQYF. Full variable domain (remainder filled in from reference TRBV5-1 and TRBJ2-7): KAGVTQTPRYLIKTRGQQVTLSCSPISGHRSVSWYQQTPGQGLQFLFEYFSETQRNKGNFPGRFSGRQFSNSRSEMNVSTLELGDSALYLCASSLGTQGYEQYFGPGTRLTVT.

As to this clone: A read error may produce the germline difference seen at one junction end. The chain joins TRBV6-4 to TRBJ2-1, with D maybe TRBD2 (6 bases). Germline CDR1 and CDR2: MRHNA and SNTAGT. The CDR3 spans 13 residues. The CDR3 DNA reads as TGTGCCAGCAGTGGGGACTCCCACAATGAGCAGTTCTTC. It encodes CASSGDSHNEQFF.

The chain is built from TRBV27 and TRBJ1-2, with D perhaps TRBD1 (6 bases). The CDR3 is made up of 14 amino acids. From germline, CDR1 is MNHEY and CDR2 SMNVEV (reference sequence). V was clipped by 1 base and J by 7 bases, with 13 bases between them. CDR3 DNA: TGTGCCAGCAGTTTATGCGCGGGGGCGTGTGGCTACACCTTC. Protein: CASSLCAGACGYTF.

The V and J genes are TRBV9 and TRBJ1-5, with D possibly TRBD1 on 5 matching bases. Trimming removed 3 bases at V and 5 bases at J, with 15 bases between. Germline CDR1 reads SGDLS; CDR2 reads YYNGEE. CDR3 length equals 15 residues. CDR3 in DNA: TGTGCCAGCAGCGAGGGTCCAGGGATGGATCAGCCCCAGCATTTT. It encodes CASSEGPGMDQPQHF.

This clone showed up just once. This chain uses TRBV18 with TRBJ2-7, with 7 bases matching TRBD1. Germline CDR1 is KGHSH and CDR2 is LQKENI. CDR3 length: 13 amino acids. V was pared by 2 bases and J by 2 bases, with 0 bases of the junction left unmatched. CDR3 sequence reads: CASSPGTAYEQYF. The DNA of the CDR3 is TGTGCCAGCTCACCAGGGACAGCCTACGAGCAGTACTTC.

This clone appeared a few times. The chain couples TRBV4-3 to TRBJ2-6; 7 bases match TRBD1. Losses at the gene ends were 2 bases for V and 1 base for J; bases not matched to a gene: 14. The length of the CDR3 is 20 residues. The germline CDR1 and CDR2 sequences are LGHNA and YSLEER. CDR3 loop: CASSQQRQGGAVSGANVLTF. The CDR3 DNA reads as TGCGCCAGCAGCCAACAAAGGCAAGGGGGCGCGGTGTCTGGGGCCAACGTCCTGACTTTC.

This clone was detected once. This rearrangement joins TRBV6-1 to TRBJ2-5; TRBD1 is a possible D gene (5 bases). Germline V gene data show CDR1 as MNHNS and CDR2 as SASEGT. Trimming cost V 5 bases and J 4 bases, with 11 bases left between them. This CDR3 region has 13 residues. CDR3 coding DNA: TGTGCCAGCAGTTCAGGGTCTGGAGAGACCCAGTACTTC. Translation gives CASSSGSGETQYF.

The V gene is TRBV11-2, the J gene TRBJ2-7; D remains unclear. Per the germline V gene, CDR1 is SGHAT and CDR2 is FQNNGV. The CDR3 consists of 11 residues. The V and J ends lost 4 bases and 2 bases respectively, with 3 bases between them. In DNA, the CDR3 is TGTGCCAGCAGCTCCGCCTACGAGCAGTACTTC. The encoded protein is CASSSAYEQYF.

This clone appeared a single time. This chain's CDR3 is CASTDRVVVYEQYF. CDR3 nucleotide sequence: TGTGCCAGTACGGACAGGGTCGTAGTATACGAGCAGTACTTC. This sequence joins TRBV7-8 and TRBJ2-7, with 8 positions matching TRBD1. Germline values: CDR1 SGHVS, CDR2 FQNEAQ. Trimming removed 9 bases from V and 4 bases from J; junction bases left unmatched: 11. The CDR3 is 14 amino acids.

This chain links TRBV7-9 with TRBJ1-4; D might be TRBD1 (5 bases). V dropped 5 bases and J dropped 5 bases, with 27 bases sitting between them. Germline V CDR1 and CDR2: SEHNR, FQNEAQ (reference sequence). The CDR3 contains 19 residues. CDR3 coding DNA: TGTGCCAGCAGCCTCCTTAAGCTAGTTTCTGGAGGGGTGAATGAAAAACTGTTTTTT. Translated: CASSLLKLVSGGVNEKLFF.

CDR3 sequence (DNA): TGTGCCAGCAGCCCCACCCTACACAATGAGCAGTTCTTC. It specifies CASSPTLHNEQFF. This rearrangement joins TRBV5-6 to TRBJ2-1, with unresolved D. Deletions cut 4 bases from V and 5 bases from J, with 10 bases between. The germline V gene encodes CDR1 SGHDT and CDR2 YYEEEE. The CDR3 sequence is 13 residues long.

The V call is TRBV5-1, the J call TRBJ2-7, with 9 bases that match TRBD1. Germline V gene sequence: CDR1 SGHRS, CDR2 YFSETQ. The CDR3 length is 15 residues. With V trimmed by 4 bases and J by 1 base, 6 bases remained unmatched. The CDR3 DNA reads TGCGCCAGCAGCATACCGGGACAGGGATCCTACGAGCAGTACTTC. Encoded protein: CASSIPGQGSYEQYF.

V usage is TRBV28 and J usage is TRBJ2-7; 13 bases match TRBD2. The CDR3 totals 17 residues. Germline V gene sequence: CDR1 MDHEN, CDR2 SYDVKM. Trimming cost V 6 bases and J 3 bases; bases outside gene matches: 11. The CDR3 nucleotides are TGTGCCAGCAGACTTCCGGGACTAGCGGGGAACCTCTACGAGCAGTACTTC. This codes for CASRLPGLAGNLYEQYF.

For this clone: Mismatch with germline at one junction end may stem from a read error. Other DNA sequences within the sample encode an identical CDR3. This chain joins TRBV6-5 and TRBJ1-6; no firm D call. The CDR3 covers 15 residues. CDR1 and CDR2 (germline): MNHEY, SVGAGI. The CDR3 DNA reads TGTGCCAGCAGTTACGACGGAGCCTTAAATTCCCCCCTCCACTTT. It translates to CASSYDGALNSPLHF.